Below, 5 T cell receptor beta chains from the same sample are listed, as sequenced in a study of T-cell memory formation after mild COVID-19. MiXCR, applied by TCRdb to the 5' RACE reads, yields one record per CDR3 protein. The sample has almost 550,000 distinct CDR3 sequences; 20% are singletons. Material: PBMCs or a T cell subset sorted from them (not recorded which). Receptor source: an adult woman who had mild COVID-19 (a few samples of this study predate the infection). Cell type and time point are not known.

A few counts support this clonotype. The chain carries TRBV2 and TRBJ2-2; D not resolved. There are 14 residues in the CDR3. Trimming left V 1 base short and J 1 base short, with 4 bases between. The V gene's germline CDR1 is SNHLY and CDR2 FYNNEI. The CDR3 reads CASSEGRNTGELFF. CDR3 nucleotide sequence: TGTGCCAGCAGTGAAGGGAGGAACACCGGGGAGCTGTTTTTT.

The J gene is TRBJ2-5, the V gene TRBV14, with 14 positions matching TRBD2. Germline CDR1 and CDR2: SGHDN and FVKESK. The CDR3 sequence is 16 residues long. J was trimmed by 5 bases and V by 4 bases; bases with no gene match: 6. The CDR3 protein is CASSPGTSGGLETQYF. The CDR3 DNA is TGTGCCAGCAGCCCCGGGACTAGCGGGGGATTGGAGACCCAGTACTTC.

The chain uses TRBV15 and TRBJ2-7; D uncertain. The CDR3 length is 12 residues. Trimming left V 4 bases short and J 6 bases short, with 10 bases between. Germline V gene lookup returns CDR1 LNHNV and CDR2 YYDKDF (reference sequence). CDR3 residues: CATSTKGGEQYF. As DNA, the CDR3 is TGTGCCACCAGCACCAAGGGTGGCGAGCAGTACTTC.

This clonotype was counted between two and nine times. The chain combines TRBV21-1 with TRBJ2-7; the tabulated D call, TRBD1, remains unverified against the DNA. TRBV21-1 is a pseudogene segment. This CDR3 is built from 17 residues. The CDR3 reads CASSTGTGGLSSYEQYF. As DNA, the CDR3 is TGTGCCAGCAGCACTGGGACAGGGGGCCTGTCGAGCTACGAGCAGTACTTC.

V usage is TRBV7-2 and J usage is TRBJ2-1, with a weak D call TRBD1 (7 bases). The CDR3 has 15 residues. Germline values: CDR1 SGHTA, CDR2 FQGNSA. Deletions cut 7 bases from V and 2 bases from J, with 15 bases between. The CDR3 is CASNVRRGPYNEQFF. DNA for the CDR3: TGTGCCAGCAATGTTCGGAGGGGGCCCTACAATGAGCAGTTCTTC.